The 22 T cell receptor beta chains listed next were all sequenced from one sample in a study of human T cells and chemical hapten exposure. TCRdb itself ran the RACE reads through MiXCR, one entry per CDR3 protein. The data hold 35,000 to 50,000 distinct CDR3 sequences, with under 12% observed a single time. Time point reported: pre-sensitization, week 0. Treatment here: therapeutic diphenylcyclopropenone sensitization with weekly scalp DPC. The material sequenced was whole blood, taken in connection with sensitization to the hapten diphenylcyclopropenone (DPC). The receptor set was obtained from a man in his thirties or forties with alopecia areata. Some clones in this sample may be carry-over from other donors' samples.

This clonotype was recorded many times. V usage is TRBV27 and J usage is TRBJ2-5; 8 positions match TRBD2. The germline gives CDR1 MNHEY, CDR2 SMNVEV (reference sequence). The CDR3 covers 14 residues. The J segment lost 3 bases and the V segment lost 4 bases, leaving 4 bases of the junction unmatched. Here the CDR3 reads CASSYSLAEETQYF. In DNA, the CDR3 is TGTGCCAGCAGTTATTCACTAGCGGAAGAGACCCAGTACTTC.

Remarks on this clonotype: A much larger clonotype is one base distant, so this may be a read error. The rearrangement links TRBV20-1 to TRBJ2-7; 9 bases line up with TRBD1. In germline, CDR1 is DFQATT, CDR2 SNEGSKA (reference sequence). The CDR3 length is 16 residues. The V and J ends lost 6 bases and 6 bases, in that order; junction bases with no gene match: 18. CDR3 loop: CSAALVRDRVYSEQYF. CDR3 nucleotide sequence: TGCAGTGCGGCCTTGGTCCGGGACAGGGTGTATAGCGAGCAGTACTTC.

This rearrangement joins TRBV7-9 to TRBJ1-5; D gene uncertain. The V gene's germline CDR1 is SEHNR and CDR2 FQNEAQ (reference sequence). The CDR3 contains 14 residues. V gave up 3 bases and J gave up 2 bases, with 8 bases separating them. Here the CDR3 reads CASSFLDGNQPQHF. The CDR3 bases are TGTGCCAGCAGCTTCTTGGACGGCAATCAGCCCCAGCATTTT.

This clonotype is large in the sample. The chain employs TRBV6-2 or TRBV6-3 and TRBJ2-1; weak D call: TRBD2 (5 bases). The CDR3 length is 16 residues. The V end lost 5 bases, the J end lost 0 bases, and 14 bases lay between the germline ends. CDR1 and CDR2 from the germline V gene are MNHEY and SVGEGT. The CDR3 DNA reads as TGTGCCAGCAGTCACCCCCGAGGGAGCTCCTACAATGAGCAGTTCTTC. Residues: CASSHPRGSSYNEQFF.

This clonotype showed up just a few times. This chain uses TRBV9 with TRBJ1-3; possibly TRBD1 for D (6 bases). Trimming pared 0 bases from V and 1 base from J, leaving 8 bases between. From germline, CDR1 is SGDLS and CDR2 YYNGEE. The CDR3 totals 15 residues. CDR3 in amino acids: CASSVGTDSGNTIYF. CDR3 nucleotide sequence: TGTGCCAGCAGCGTAGGGACAGATTCTGGAAACACCATATATTTT.

This clonotype was recorded many times. V usage is TRBV19 and J usage is TRBJ2-7; D uncertain. The CDR3 consists of 12 residues. Germline lookup yields CDR1 LNHDA and CDR2 SQIVND (reference sequence). With 8 bases removed from V and 0 bases from J, the gap between germline ends came to 8 bases. CDR3 loop: CASGGTSYEQYF. The CDR3 bases are TGTGCCAGTGGCGGAACCTCCTACGAGCAGTACTTC.

The rearrangement links TRBV21-1 to TRBJ1-5; no check of the table's D call, TRBD1, against the DNA was made. TRBV21-1 is a pseudogene locus. The CDR3 is made up of 21 amino acids. CDR3 amino acids: CASSKKTKPGQETDSNQPQHF. DNA for the CDR3: TGTGCCAGCAGCAAAAAGACTAAACCGGGACAGGAGACCGATAGCAATCAGCCCCAGCATTTT.

The V and J genes are TRBV29-1 and TRBJ1-1; D unclear. Germline V gene data show CDR1 as SQVTM and CDR2 as ANQGSEA. Trimming took 6 bases from V and 1 from J, leaving 9 bases between them. The CDR3 totals 12 residues. Written as DNA, the CDR3 is TGCAGCGTCTCCAGATGGAACACTGAAGCTTTCTTT. It specifies CSVSRWNTEAFF.

The sample holds a few counts of this clonotype. The DNA of the CDR3 is TGTGCCAGCAGCTTATGGGACAGCCACACTGAAGCTTTCTTT. This translates into CASSLWDSHTEAFF. The chain employs TRBV7-9 and TRBJ1-1; 7 nucleotides match TRBD1. The germline V gene encodes CDR1 SEHNR and CDR2 FQNEAQ (reference sequence). J gave up 3 bases and V 2 bases, and 3 bases lay outside the gene matches. There are 14 residues in the CDR3.

The genes are TRBV29-1 and TRBJ2-5, with a weak D call TRBD1 (6 bases). The CDR3 runs 14 residues. Germline V gene sequence: CDR1 SQVTM, CDR2 ANQGSEA. V lost 3 bases, J lost 5 bases, and 16 bases lay in between. CDR3 nucleotides: TGCAGCGTTGATACACCCGGACAGACGGAGACCCAGTACTTC. It specifies CSVDTPGQTETQYF.

The table lists this clonotype with a few counts. The CDR3 nucleotides read TGTGCCAGCAGCCGCTCGGTCAATGAGCAGTTCTTC. Encoded protein: CASSRSVNEQFF. The V gene is TRBV12-3 or TRBV12-4, the J gene TRBJ2-1; D unclear. Trimming removed 6 bases from V and 6 bases from J, with 9 bases in between. The CDR3 contains 12 residues.

V gene TRBV28 combines with J gene TRBJ2-4, with D unresolved. This CDR3 has 16 residues. Germline V gene sequence: CDR1 MDHEN, CDR2 SYDVKM. V was shortened by 3 bases and J by 4 bases, with 16 bases between the two germline ends. For the CDR3, the DNA is TGTGCCAGCAGTTTGGGCGGCAAACCTCTAAAAAACATTCAGTACTTC. This sequence encodes CASSLGGKPLKNIQYF. The whole variable domain, filled in from reference TRBV28 and TRBJ2-4, reads DVKVTQSSRYLVKRTGEKVFLECVQDMDHENMFWYRQDPGLGLRLIYFSYDVKMKEKGDIPEGYSVSREKKERFSLILESASTNQTSMYLCASSLGGKPLKNIQYFGAGTRLSVL.

This clonotype has only a few counts. The chain has TRBV18 and TRBJ2-3; a possible D gene is TRBD2 (6 bases). V was shortened by 6 bases and J by 6 bases, with 19 bases between the two germline ends. CDR1 and CDR2 from the germline V gene are KGHSH and LQKENI. The CDR3 totals 15 residues. CDR3 protein: CASSTAGLPRDTQYF. In nucleotides, the CDR3 is TGTGCCAGCTCTACAGCGGGTCTCCCCCGGGATACGCAGTATTTT.

This clonotype was seen more than once but under ten times. The chain employs TRBV5-1 and TRBJ2-5, with a weak D call TRBD1 (6 bases). Trimming removed 4 bases at V and 5 bases at J, with 18 bases between. The CDR3 has 15 amino acids. The germline V gene encodes CDR1 SGHRS and CDR2 YFSETQ. CDR3 residues: CASSGGLPRDETQYF. CDR3 nucleotide sequence: TGCGCCAGCAGCGGGGGCCTCCCGAGGGATGAGACCCAGTACTTC.

This clonotype was counted many times. The rearrangement joins TRBV3-1 to TRBJ2-7, with D possibly being TRBD1 or TRBD2 (6 bases each). V gave up 0 bases and J gave up 2 bases, with 11 bases separating them. The CDR3 consists of 15 residues. CDR1 is LGHDT and CDR2 is YNNKEL in the germline V gene (reference sequence). This CDR3 reads CASSQERRGPYEQYF. CDR3 DNA: TGTGCCAGCAGCCAAGAAAGACGGGGGCCCTACGAGCAGTACTTC.

This clonotype showed up just once. The CDR3 bases are TGTGCCAGCAGCGTAATTGGAGATACGCAGTATTTT. Amino acid sequence: CASSVIGDTQYF. The chain joins TRBV9 to TRBJ2-3; no definite D call. V lost 1 base and J 5 bases, leaving 5 bases between the germline ends. CDR1 is SGDLS and CDR2 is YYNGEE in the germline V gene. The CDR3 is made up of 12 amino acids. Using reference TRBV9 and TRBJ2-3 for the parts outside the CDR3, the full variable domain is DSGVTQTPKHLITATGQRVTLRCSPRSGDLSVYWYQQSLDQGLQFLIQYYNGEERAKGNILERFSAQQFPDLHSELNLSSLELGDSALYFCASSVIGDTQYFGPGTRLTVL.

This rearrangement joins TRBV28 to TRBJ1-2; no clear D gene. The length of the CDR3 is 12 residues. Germline values: CDR1 MDHEN, CDR2 SYDVKM. Deletions cut 8 bases from V and 5 bases from J, with 12 bases between. The CDR3 reads CASGSHRYGYTF. DNA of the CDR3: TGTGCCAGCGGGTCCCACAGATATGGCTACACCTTC.

This clonotype turned up a few times. The rearrangement joins TRBV18 to TRBJ2-7; no definite D call. V was cut by 5 bases and J by 0 bases, with 5 bases left in between. CDR1 is KGHSH, CDR2 LQKENI, per germline. The CDR3 spans 12 residues. Here the CDR3 reads CASSSDSYEQYF. The CDR3 region has the DNA TGTGCCAGCTCATCGGACTCCTACGAGCAGTACTTC.

This clonotype was seen more than once but under ten times. The chain recombines TRBV29-1 with TRBJ1-1, with 9 bases aligning to TRBD1. The CDR3 consists of 11 residues. From germline, CDR1 is SQVTM and CDR2 ANQGSEA. J lost 13 bases, V lost 3 bases, and 6 bases had no gene match. The chain's CDR3 is CSVERDRGGFF. The CDR3 DNA is TGCAGCGTTGAGAGAGACAGGGGGGGTTTCTTT.

Only a few counts were recorded for this clonotype. The chain joins TRBV11-2 to TRBJ2-2; D is unclear. The germline CDR1 and CDR2 sequences are SGHAT and FQNNGV. This CDR3 comprises 15 residues. V lost 3 bases, J lost 5 bases, and 13 bases lay in between. The CDR3 spells CASSFGQRATGELFF. DNA for the CDR3: TGTGCCAGCAGCTTCGGGCAGCGCGCTACCGGGGAGCTGTTTTTT.

This clonotype was seen at least ten times. Here the CDR3 reads CASSLESRGSYEQYV. The CDR3 bases are TGTGCCAGCAGCTTAGAGTCCCGAGGTTCCTACGAGCAGTACGTC. The V gene is TRBV7-2, the J gene TRBJ2-7; unclear D gene. Trimming left V 1 base short and J 1 base short, with 11 bases between. CDR1 is SGHTA, CDR2 FQGNSA, per germline. The CDR3 sequence is 15 residues long.

The sample holds many counts of this clonotype. The V gene is TRBV6-2 or TRBV6-3, the J gene TRBJ2-4, with no clear D. The germline V gene encodes CDR1 MNHEY and CDR2 SVGEGT. The CDR3 contains 14 residues. The V end was cut by 8 bases, the J end by 1 base, with 12 bases between. The CDR3, as DNA: TGTGCCAGCGCGTCAAGCCTGGCCAAAAACATTCAGTACTTC. Translation: CASASSLAKNIQYF.